This entry concerns a single T cell receptor beta chain. Its matching antigen is unknown. This entry comes from a study of shared clonotypes between healthy human individuals. Overall study results and limits: The expectation was that sequencing depth would affect clonotype sharing among donors. In the sorted subsets, rarefaction showed sequencing was incomplete despite large depth.

Naive CD45RA+ and memory CD45RA-negative subsets were split from CD4+ cells. Template for every sorted-subset replicate PCR totaled roughly 200 ng DNA, approximately 30,000 T cell genomes. Profiling relied on immunoSEQ multiplex PCR, and the TCRdb table lists in-frame clones only, not all of them. The sample consists of roughly 500,000 clones, about 96% of them appearing once. The material sequenced was naive CD4+ T cells sorted from blood. Subset in this sample: CD45RA+ positively selected. This clonotype was obtained from a woman in her 30s in good health.

The CDR3 protein is CATHSASGKNIQYF. Here the CDR3 DNA reads TGTGCCACTCACAGTGCCTCGGGGAAAAACATTCAGTACTTC. The chain combines TRBV19 with TRBJ2-4; D possibly corresponds to TRBD2 (5 bases). CDR3 length: 14 amino acids. The germline gives CDR1 LNHDA, CDR2 SQIVND (reference sequence). V lost 10 bases, J lost 4 bases, and 17 bases lay in between.